This entry describes one T cell receptor (beta chain). Its antigen remains unknown. This record belongs to a study of shared clonotypes between healthy human individuals. Study results and limitations: Despite large depth, rarefaction showed incomplete sorted-subset sequencing. On the whole, naive subsets had larger estimated richness than memory subsets had.

CD8 cells regarded as naive lacked CD45RO, were positively chosen for CCR7, and omitted terminally differentiated effector memory CD45RA+ cells. Assay: immunoSEQ multiplex PCR; the TCRdb copy retains only in-frame clones and omits some. There are some 600,000 clones in the sample; 95% to 97% occur only once, and approximately 0.12% lies in the top ten. Germline loops: CDR1 SGDLS, CDR2 YYNGEE. This CDR3 comprises 19 residues. Trimming took 0 bases from V and 3 from J, leaving 22 bases between them. Material: naive CD8+ T cells sorted from blood. This clonotype was obtained from a woman in her twenties or thirties in good health. This chain connects TRBV9 to TRBJ2-1; D call uncertain. The CDR3 coding sequence is TGTGCCAGCAGCGTAGGGTCGGGTAGTTCTATTGGGGTCTACAATGAGCAGTTCTTC. This translates into CASSVGSGSSIGVYNEQFF.